These 32 T cell receptor beta chains were sequenced from one sample in a study of blood T cell repertoires in COVID-19. Sequencing used immunoSEQ multiplex PCR; TCRdb keeps in-frame clones, though not all of them. In the table there are about 200,000 clones, about 86% of which are singletons. The sample comprised peripheral blood. These receptors came from a woman aged 70-85 years with acute or convalescent COVID-19.

This chain links TRBV6-5 with TRBJ1-3; weak D call: TRBD1 (6 bases). Germline assignment: CDR1 MNHEY and CDR2 SVGAGI. This CDR3 comprises 13 residues. Trimming stripped 6 bases from V and 8 bases from J, with 14 bases between. The CDR3 region has the DNA TGTGCCAGCAGAGCACAAGGGGGGGACACCATATATTTT. This codes for CASRAQGGDTIYF.

This clone was recorded once. The rearrangement links TRBV7-2 to TRBJ2-1; TRBD2 agrees at 14 bases. The CDR3 has 15 residues. Germline CDR1 and CDR2: SGHTA and FQGNSA. J lost 10 bases, V lost 5 bases, and 7 bases had no gene match. CDR3 region: CASSKGLAGVGEQFF. Written as DNA, the CDR3 is TGTGCCAGCAGCAAGGGACTAGCGGGAGTAGGGGAGCAGTTCTTC.

In its sample, this clone was seen once. This sequence joins TRBV5-5 and TRBJ2-3, with D tentatively TRBD2 (5 bases). Germline V gene sequence: CDR1 SGHKS, CDR2 YYEKEE (reference sequence). Trimming pared 0 bases from V and 2 bases from J, leaving 13 bases between. The CDR3 has 16 amino acids. The CDR3 loop is CASSLGRSGYTDTQYF. CDR3 sequence (DNA): TGTGCCAGCAGCTTGGGGAGGTCAGGTTACACAGATACGCAGTATTTT.

The genes are TRBV5-1 and TRBJ1-6; maybe TRBD1 (6 bases). The CDR3 loop spans 16 amino acids. V lost 4 bases and J lost 0, with 11 bases in between. Germline V gives CDR1 SGHRS, CDR2 YFSETQ. In DNA, the CDR3 is TGCGCCAGCAGCGGTGAGACAGGCTCCTATAATTCACCCCTCCACTTT. This codes for CASSGETGSYNSPLHF. Together with reference TRBV5-1 and TRBJ1-6, the CDR3 gives the full variable domain: KAGVTQTPRYLIKTRGQQVTLSCSPISGHRSVSWYQQTPGQGLQFLFEYFSETQRNKGNFPGRFSGRQFSNSRSEMNVSTLELGDSALYLCASSGETGSYNSPLHFGNGTRLTVT.

The J gene is TRBJ2-3, the V gene TRBV5-5; 12 bases align to TRBD2. This CDR3 contains 16 residues. In germline, CDR1 is SGHKS, CDR2 YYEKEE (reference sequence). V shed 4 bases, J shed 5 bases, and the junction held 8 bases outside the gene matches. This CDR3 is CASSPLAGGRGDTQYF. The CDR3 bases are TGTGCCAGCAGCCCCCTAGCGGGGGGGCGGGGAGATACGCAGTATTTT.

The CDR3 is CASSLGRAGVPTYEQYF. The CDR3 nucleotides read TGCGCCAGCAGCTTGGGACGGGCGGGGGTGCCCACCTACGAGCAGTACTTC. The rearrangement uses TRBV5-1 and TRBJ2-7; 7 positions match TRBD2. The length of the CDR3 is 17 residues. CDR1 is SGHRS, CDR2 YFSETQ, per germline. Trimming at V came to 0 bases and at J to 2 bases, leaving 11 bases not matched to a gene.

In this sample, this clone turned up once. The chain carries TRBV29-1 and TRBJ1-1; D possibly corresponds to TRBD1 (6 bases). Trimming shortened V by 1 base and J by 3 bases, and 12 bases separated the two germline ends. Per the germline V gene, CDR1 is SQVTM and CDR2 is ANQGSEA. The CDR3 totals 14 residues. Here the CDR3 reads CSVEGVQGHTEAFF. CDR3 nucleotide sequence: TGCAGCGTTGAAGGGGTACAGGGCCACACTGAAGCTTTCTTT.

This chain joins TRBV5-1 and TRBJ1-2; 9 bases are a match to TRBD1. The length of the CDR3 is 12 residues. Germline V CDR1 and CDR2: SGHRS, YFSETQ. Unmatched junction bases numbered 2, after V lost 7 bases and J lost 4 bases. The CDR3 DNA follows: TGCGCCAGCGGGACAGGGAGCTATGGCTACACCTTC. This sequence encodes CASGTGSYGYTF.

Only a few counts were recorded for this clone. This chain connects TRBV7-9 to TRBJ2-3; D call uncertain. The CDR3 contains 14 residues. Deletions cut 3 bases from V and 0 bases from J, with 7 bases between. Germline CDR1 reads SEHNR; CDR2 reads FQNEAQ (reference sequence). As DNA, the CDR3 is TGTGCCAGCAGCTTCGACACTAGCACAGATACGCAGTATTTT. Translated: CASSFDTSTDTQYF.

The chain is built from TRBV28 and TRBJ1-1, with a weak D call TRBD1 (5 bases). This CDR3 is built from 14 residues. Trimming cost V 6 bases and J 3 bases, with 14 bases left between them. CDR1 is MDHEN and CDR2 is SYDVKM in the germline V gene. The CDR3 nucleotides are TGTGCCAGCAGACGAGGGGTAGCGGACACTGAAGCTTTCTTT. Amino acids: CASRRGVADTEAFF.

The V call is TRBV7-9, the J call TRBJ2-7; 9 nucleotides line up with TRBD1. The trim removed 3 bases at V and 6 bases at J, leaving 12 bases unmatched. CDR1 and CDR2 from the germline V gene are SEHNR and FQNEAQ (reference sequence). This CDR3 has 16 residues. The CDR3 DNA is TGTGCCAGCAGCTTGTCACCCGGGACAGGGCCTGCCGAGCAGTACTTC. This encodes CASSLSPGTGPAEQYF.

The chain uses TRBV19 and TRBJ2-1; D not certain. CDR3 length: 12 amino acids. Germline assignment: CDR1 LNHDA and CDR2 SQIVND (reference sequence). Trimming stripped 5 bases from V and 5 bases from J, with 7 bases between. The CDR3: CASSSRNNEQFF. The CDR3 DNA reads TGTGCCAGTAGTTCGAGGAACAATGAGCAGTTCTTC.

The chain uses TRBV6-6 and TRBJ1-5; 9 bases agree with TRBD1. This CDR3 spans 15 amino acids. Germline V gives CDR1 MNHNY, CDR2 SVGAGI (reference sequence). Trimming cost V 5 bases and J 5 bases; bases outside gene matches: 7. The CDR3 DNA follows: TGTGCCAGCAGTAATCTGAGGACAGGGGATCAGCCCCAGCATTTT. It encodes CASSNLRTGDQPQHF.

In this sample, this clone turned up once. V and J are TRBV6-6 and TRBJ2-7, with a weak D call TRBD1 (7 bases). This CDR3 has 13 residues. Per the germline V gene, CDR1 is MNHNY and CDR2 is SVGAGI (reference sequence). The V gene lost 7 bases and the J gene lost 2 bases, with 12 bases spanning the gap. CDR3 loop: CASTSGGTYEQYF. DNA for the CDR3: TGTGCCAGCACCTCAGGGGGGACCTACGAGCAGTACTTC.

The genes are TRBV7-3 and TRBJ2-4; 9 bases agree with TRBD1. The junction had 7 bases not matched to a gene; V was cut back by 5 bases and J by 8 bases. Germline CDR1 reads SGHTA; CDR2 reads FQGTGA. CDR3 size: 14 residues. In nucleotides, the CDR3 is TGTGCCAGCAGCGAACAGGGGGCGAATGACATTCAGTACTTC. This codes for CASSEQGANDIQYF.

The chain uses TRBV29-1 and TRBJ1-1; 8 nucleotides align to TRBD1. The CDR3 totals 10 residues. The germline V gene encodes CDR1 SQVTM and CDR2 ANQGSEA. Unmatched junction bases numbered 3, after V lost 7 bases and J lost 8 bases. The CDR3 bases are TGCAGCGGGAACAGGGGGGAAGCTTTCTTT. This codes for CSGNRGEAFF.

This clone was found once. The rearrangement joins TRBV4-1 to TRBJ1-1; TRBD1 matches 10 bases. The junction had 5 bases not matched to a gene; V was cut back by 6 bases and J by 1 base. The germline V gene encodes CDR1 MGHRA and CDR2 YSYEKL. The CDR3 is 15 residues long. CDR3 region: CASSRQGASNTEAFF. DNA for the CDR3: TGCGCCAGCAGTCGACAGGGGGCGTCGAACACTGAAGCTTTCTTT.

The V call is TRBV18, the J call TRBJ1-3; TRBD1 aligns across 7 bases. CDR1 KGHSH and CDR2 LQKENI come from the germline V gene. This CDR3 comprises 14 residues. The V gene end was trimmed by 1 base and the J gene end by 4 bases; junction bases not matched to a gene: 1. CDR3: CASSPQDRGNTIYF. CDR3 bases: TGTGCCAGCTCACCACAGGACAGGGGAAACACCATATATTTT.

This sequence joins TRBV6-6 and TRBJ1-1; no definite D call. Trimming stripped 4 bases from V and 4 bases from J, with 10 bases between. The CDR3 is 13 amino acids. Germline V gene lookup returns CDR1 MNHNY and CDR2 SVGAGI (reference sequence). The CDR3 is CASSFQALTEAFF. The CDR3 DNA sequence: TGTGCCAGCAGTTTTCAAGCACTCACTGAAGCTTTCTTT.

The chain uses TRBV11-3 and TRBJ2-1, with 8 bases identical to TRBD2. Germline V gene sequence: CDR1 SGHNT, CDR2 YENEEA. The CDR3 sequence is 17 residues long. V was clipped by 1 base and J by 0 bases; unmatched bases: 5. CDR3 amino acids: CASSLVGGGSSYNEQFF. The CDR3 DNA is TGTGCCAGCAGCTTAGTAGGCGGGGGGAGCTCCTACAATGAGCAGTTCTTC.

The chain is built from TRBV7-9 and TRBJ1-4, with 8 nucleotides matching TRBD1. CDR3 size: 17 residues. V shed 1 base, J shed 0 bases, and the junction held 4 bases outside the gene matches. Germline lookup yields CDR1 SEHNR and CDR2 FQNEAQ (reference sequence). Here the CDR3 reads CASSLEHRGSTNEKLFF. CDR3 coding DNA: TGTGCCAGCAGCTTAGAACACAGGGGGTCAACTAATGAAAAACTGTTTTTT.

The chain couples TRBV5-4 to TRBJ1-1, with a possible D match to TRBD1 (6 bases). Trimming took off 5 bases at V and 6 bases at J, with 14 bases between the two ends. This CDR3 has 13 amino acids. Germline values: CDR1 SGHNT, CDR2 YYREEE (reference sequence). CDR3 sequence (DNA): TGTGCCAGCAGGATAGGACAGTCCCCTGAAGCTTTCTTT. Residues: CASRIGQSPEAFF. Combining the CDR3 with reference TRBV5-4 and TRBJ1-1 gives the whole variable domain ETGVTQSPTHLIKTRGQQVTLRCSSQSGHNTVSWYQQALGQGPQFIFQYYREEENGRGNFPPRFSGLQFPNYSSELNVNALELDDSALYLCASRIGQSPEAFFGQGTRLTVV.

Written as DNA, the CDR3 is TGTGCCAGCAGCTTAGAGACTAGCGGGAGTTGGAGGGGCTACGAGCAGTACTTC. Residues: CASSLETSGSWRGYEQYF. The chain couples TRBV7-6 to TRBJ2-7; 12 positions agree with TRBD2. The trim removed 1 base at V and 3 bases at J, leaving 10 bases unmatched. Germline loops: CDR1 SGHVS, CDR2 FNYEAQ. CDR3 length: 18 amino acids.

The J gene is TRBJ2-7, the V gene TRBV6-1; the match to TRBD1 covers 9 bases. The V gene's germline CDR1 is MNHNS and CDR2 SASEGT. The trim removed 6 bases at V and 5 bases at J, leaving 11 bases unmatched. This CDR3 contains 15 residues. The CDR3 is CASSQWTGARDEQYF. The DNA of the CDR3 is TGTGCCAGCAGCCAGTGGACAGGGGCGCGGGACGAGCAGTACTTC.

The chain links TRBV18 to TRBJ1-5, with TRBD1 as a possible D gene (5 bases). V shed 2 bases and J shed 5 bases, with 10 bases lying between them. The germline gives CDR1 KGHSH, CDR2 LQKENI. The CDR3 is 14 amino acids. The CDR3 loop is CASSPRQLDQPQHF. In nucleotides, the CDR3 is TGTGCCAGCTCACCAAGACAGTTAGATCAGCCCCAGCATTTT.

This clone was observed a handful of times. V and J are TRBV27 and TRBJ2-7, with 11 nucleotides matching TRBD2. After removal of 5 bases from V and 3 bases from J, the junction contained 6 bases not matched to a gene. The CDR3 loop spans 15 amino acids. In germline, CDR1 is MNHEY, CDR2 SMNVEV (reference sequence). The CDR3 region has the DNA TGTGCCAGCAGTGCGCGACTAGCGGGGATCTACGAGCAGTACTTC. Translation: CASSARLAGIYEQYF.

The chain joins TRBV6-1 to TRBJ2-5, with D hard to call. Germline assignment: CDR1 MNHNS and CDR2 SASEGT. With 2 bases removed from V and 9 bases from J, the gap between germline ends came to 7 bases. CDR3 size: 11 residues. The CDR3 sequence: CASSELGAQYF. CDR3 nucleotides: TGTGCCAGCAGTGAACTGGGCGCCCAGTACTTC.

The J gene is TRBJ2-7, the V gene TRBV5-1; D might be TRBD2 (6 bases). Germline V gives CDR1 SGHRS, CDR2 YFSETQ. Trimming took off 0 bases at V and 6 bases at J, with 10 bases between the two ends. CDR3 length equals 13 residues. CDR3 protein: CASSLAQRAEQYF. In nucleotides, the CDR3 is TGCGCCAGCAGCTTGGCCCAGCGGGCCGAGCAGTACTTC. Looking up the rest from reference TRBV5-1 and TRBJ2-7 gives the full variable domain: KAGVTQTPRYLIKTRGQQVTLSCSPISGHRSVSWYQQTPGQGLQFLFEYFSETQRNKGNFPGRFSGRQFSNSRSEMNVSTLELGDSALYLCASSLAQRAEQYFGPGTRLTVT.

The chain has TRBV5-1 and TRBJ2-1, with 7 nucleotides matching TRBD2. V dropped 0 bases and J dropped 6; count of bases not matched to a gene: 9. The CDR3 consists of 16 residues. Per the germline V gene, CDR1 is SGHRS and CDR2 is YFSETQ. CDR3 DNA sequence: TGCGCCAGCAGCTTGGTGGGACTACTACCCCCCAATGAGCAGTTCTTC. Its protein is CASSLVGLLPPNEQFF.

V gene TRBV13 combines with J gene TRBJ2-1, with 12 bases aligning to TRBD2. Germline CDR1 PRHDT, CDR2 FYEKMQ (reference sequence). V dropped 1 base and J dropped 13; count of bases not matched to a gene: 11. The CDR3 runs to 16 residues. CDR3: CASSLETSGRTLTQFF. CDR3 bases: TGTGCCAGCAGCTTAGAAACTAGCGGGAGGACGTTGACTCAGTTCTTC.

Here the CDR3 reads CASSRAGGMSSYEQYF. The CDR3 nucleotides read TGTGCCAGCAGCCGAGCGGGGGGAATGAGCTCCTACGAGCAGTACTTC. This chain joins TRBV7-8 and TRBJ2-7, with 9 bases fitting TRBD2. Trimming removed 5 bases from V and 0 bases from J; junction bases left unmatched: 8. Per the germline V gene, CDR1 is SGHVS and CDR2 is FQNEAQ. The CDR3 contains 16 residues.

The V call is TRBV28, the J call TRBJ1-2, with a tentative D call TRBD1 (6 bases). V dropped 5 bases and J dropped 4 bases, with 20 bases sitting between them. The CDR3 sequence is 16 residues long. The germline CDR1 and CDR2 sequences are MDHEN and SYDVKM. Here the CDR3 DNA reads TGTGCCAGCAGTCCTTGGGGCTCAGGGGCCTCCTATGGCTACACCTTC. This codes for CASSPWGSGASYGYTF.